This T cell receptor beta chain came from a study of Ad26.COV2.S vaccination and SARS-CoV-2 variants. Background on the study: Donor participated within the Ad26.COV2.S arm of the COV1001 trial. Participants got Ad26.COV2.S intramuscularly, once or twice 56 days apart.

This CDR3 is built from 13 residues. Trimming removed 5 bases from V and 2 bases from J, with 10 bases in between. The germline gives CDR1 MNHNY, CDR2 SVGAGI (reference sequence). Treatment in this sample: around 19 received Ad26.COV2.S at low or high dose, single or two shots; about 5 received placebo; per-sample allocation not given. Sample collection was performed on day 63 after the first vaccine or placebo injection. Notes on the study in general: Possibly, TCR breadth and depth analyses underestimated total T cell responses.

On this clone: Antigen unknown.

Sequenced by immunoSEQ multiplex PCR; TCRdb stores in-frame clones only, minus some. The sample has more than 350,000 clones, 75% to 95% seen once. This receptor was obtained from a person between 18 and 59 years old who received the Ad26.COV2.S COVID-19 vaccine or a placebo. Here the sequenced sample was peripheral blood, taken in a trial of Ad26.COV2.S vaccine versus placebo. The chain joins TRBV6-6 to TRBJ2-7, with D maybe TRBD1 (5 bases). The CDR3 region is CASSQGPTYEQYF. The CDR3 region has the DNA TGTGCCAGCAGTCAGGGCCCTACCTACGAGCAGTACTTC.